This TCR beta chain was sequenced in a study of cytomegalovirus exposure and HLA in healthy donors. There are 13 residues in the CDR3. Deletions cut 10 bases from V and 4 bases from J, with 13 bases between. Germline V gives CDR1 MDHEN, CDR2 SYDVKM. 60 Vbeta and 13 Jbeta primers were used in PCR. Using immunoSEQ multiplex PCR, the repertoire was profiled, and TCRdb retains in-frame clones only, with some absent. The table shows about 59,000 clones, with about 69% occurring only once. The sequence derives from a man aged 25 to 40 in good health and CMV-seropositive. Sequencing was done on a sample of PBMCs. J is TRBJ2-2 and V is TRBV28; possibly TRBD1 for D (5 bases). Written as DNA, the CDR3 is TGTGCCACCAAGCAGGGTATCACCGGGGAGCTGTTTTTT. Its translation is CATKQGITGELFF.